These 8 T cell receptor beta chains were all obtained from the same sample, sequenced in a study of T cell responses to AZD1222 COVID-19 vaccine (dated by TCRdb to about 2021). In the paper's terms, the time point label means: baseline before first vaccination. Receptors were amplified or captured by the immunoSEQ multiplex PCR assay. TCRdb holds this immuneACCESS table with in-frame rearrangements only. Some clones are missing; in checked studies, unresolved V genes explain under half, and the rest has no known cause. Recorded for this sample are about 100,000 clones; roughly 85% of them occurred a single time. Approximately 6.8% of the sample is held by the ten biggest clonotypes. The sequencing used peripheral blood, collected on day 0 of AZD1222 vaccination. These receptors were collected from an adult in good health.

The chain carries TRBV2 and TRBJ2-4, with 12 bases that match TRBD2. Germline CDR1 is SNHLY and CDR2 is FYNNEI. The CDR3 spans 15 residues. Germline trimming cut 4 bases from V and 4 bases from J; bases unmatched to any gene: 2. The CDR3 DNA is TGTGCCAGCAGTGCTAGCGGGAGGGAAAAAAACATTCAGTACTTC. This codes for CASSASGREKNIQYF. Together with reference TRBV2 and TRBJ2-4, the CDR3 gives the full variable domain: EPEVTQTPSHQVTQMGQEVILRCVPISNHLYFYWYRQILGQKVEFLVSFYNNEISEKSEIFDDQFSVERPDGSNFTLKIRSTKLEDSAMYFCASSASGREKNIQYFGAGTRLSVL.

The chain joins TRBV6-1 to TRBJ1-6; the D gene is possibly TRBD1 (5 bases). From germline, CDR1 is MNHNS and CDR2 SASEGT. The CDR3 loop spans 13 amino acids. With 0 bases removed from V and 18 bases from J, the gap between germline ends came to 15 bases. CDR3 DNA sequence: TGTGCCAGCAGTGAAGCGGCAGGGCTTCGTAGCCACTTT. It codes for CASSEAAGLRSHF.

This chain connects TRBV7-3 to TRBJ2-6, with D perhaps being TRBD1 or TRBD2 (5 bases each). The CDR3 is 18 amino acids. Per germline, CDR1 SGHTA and CDR2 FQGTGA. V was clipped by 3 bases and J by 0 bases, with 15 bases between them. The CDR3 coding sequence is TGTGCCAGCAGCTTGCGAGGGGTCCAGAGCTCTGGGGCCAACGTCCTGACTTTC. As protein: CASSLRGVQSSGANVLTF.

This clone came up once. V gene TRBV19 combines with J gene TRBJ2-1; TRBD1 matches 7 bases. The CDR3 extends over 13 amino acids. Germline CDR1 reads LNHDA; CDR2 reads SQIVND (reference sequence). The trim removed 6 bases at V and 10 bases at J, leaving 9 bases unmatched. The CDR3 nucleotides read TGTGCCAGTAGCAGACAGGGTCGTGGAGAGCAGTTCTTC. Amino acid sequence: CASSRQGRGEQFF.

The count of this clone is one. The rearrangement links TRBV24-1 to TRBJ1-5; D gene uncertain. The CDR3 length is 14 residues. The germline V gene encodes CDR1 KGHDR and CDR2 SFDVKD. Trimming took 0 bases from V and 1 from J, leaving 3 bases between them. The CDR3 loop is CATSDLDSNQPQHF. Written as DNA, the CDR3 is TGTGCCACCAGTGATTTGGACAGCAATCAGCCCCAGCATTTT.

In this sample, this clone turned up a few times. The chain employs TRBV19 and TRBJ2-7; 9 bases fit TRBD2. This CDR3 region has 16 residues. Germline trimming cut 0 bases from V and 3 bases from J; bases unmatched to any gene: 6. CDR1 is LNHDA and CDR2 is SQIVND in the germline V gene (reference sequence). Written as DNA, the CDR3 is TGTGCCAGTAGTATAGATTTTAGCGGGAGCCTCTACGAGCAGTACTTC. Protein: CASSIDFSGSLYEQYF.

The chain combines TRBV7-9 with TRBJ2-3; 10 bases map to TRBD2. This CDR3 is built from 14 residues. Germline CDR1 is SEHNR and CDR2 is FQNEAQ (reference sequence). With 5 bases clipped from V and 4 bases from J, the junction kept 3 bases outside the gene matches. The CDR3 bases are TGTGCCAGCAGCCCCGGACTAGCGGCAGATACGCAGTATTTT. Protein: CASSPGLAADTQYF.

This clone was recorded only once. The rearrangement links TRBV12-3 or TRBV12-4 to TRBJ1-2; the match to TRBD1 covers 7 bases. The CDR3 extends over 13 amino acids. V was pared by 10 bases and J by 2 bases, with 7 bases of the junction left unmatched. The DNA of the CDR3 is TGTGCCACAGCTCGGGACAGAAACTATGGCTACACCTTC. Translating gives CATARDRNYGYTF.